This T cell receptor (beta chain) was captured in a study of T cells in Graves' hyperthyroidism and ophthalmopathy (dated 2019 in TCRdb). Regarding the complete study: Peripheral blood was collected at initial diagnosis, before any treatment. The 80 to 100 discovery patients were randomly divided into training and test sets at a 7:3 ratio. The paper describes TCR Vbeta CDR3 sequencing of roughly 130 peripheral blood samples, made up of some 42 ophthalmopathy patients, 70 to 75 hyperthyroidism patients and roughly 17 progressor patients. To identify distinguishing TCR V-J signatures, a discovery cohort of roughly 100 patients was used, comprising 43 with Graves' ophthalmopathy and some 57 with stable Graves' hyperthyroidism. Thyroid tissue and blood T-cell repertoires from more than five Graves' hyperthyroidism patients were also compared in the study. Following sampling, methimazole starting at 30 mg daily was given to hyperthyroidism patients, and high-dose intravenous methylprednisolone was given to ophthalmopathy patients. Prospective prediction of ophthalmopathy was tested in an independent validation cohort of some 19 hyperthyroidism patients and around 16 patients who later progressed to ophthalmopathy.

As regards this clonotype: What antigen it recognizes has not been identified. The junction departs from germline at one end; a sequencing error may be responsible.

What the work shows at the level of the full study, not this receptor alone: No statistical method was used to set the sample size in advance, and investigators knew the group allocation. In cross-validation, a model built on a 13 V-J signature told ophthalmopathy apart from stable hyperthyroidism with under 90% sensitivity and roughly 81% specificity, and in testing the same model reached 80%/75%. Blood samples also contained most of the expanded thyroid clonotypes (frequency above 0.001), which suggests that blood repertoires may reflect thyroid immune responses. In validation, the model predicted progression to ophthalmopathy with approximately 70% sensitivity and 72% to 75% specificity, a median of approximately 6.5 months before onset.

CDR1 and CDR2 are read off the germline V gene as MGHDK and SYGVNS. From its cysteine to its phenylalanine, the CDR3 spans 13 amino acids. Only CDR3 DNA remains: 39 bases, in frame from the first base. The TCR beta CDR3 regions were amplified from RNA transcripts. A first-round RT-PCR of the TCR CDR3 used the HTBI primer set with the Qiagen OneStep RT-PCR kit. Libraries were constructed in a second round of multiplex PCR, after which size selection and purification were carried out. Paired-end sequencing of the libraries was performed with 100 bp reads on an Illumina HiSeq2000. The published analysis was carried out like this. SOAPnuke was used to process the raw data, throwing out any read that contained adapters or uncalled bases, had a mean Phred below 15, or lacked an exact constant-primer or identifier match. COPE v1.2.5 was used to merge the high-quality paired reads, and each unique nucleotide sequence was defined as a clonotype. MiTCR v1.1 was used to align the clonotypes against IMGT TRBV, TRBD and TRBJ reference segments. Only V-J combinations with frequency above 0.0001, covering about 99% of repertoires, were analysed. A TCS score was defined as the ratio of F50 (clonal expansion) to E x V (chaos), with BLOSUM62-based TCRdist applied between CDR3 peptides within each V-J. Welch's t-statistics and random forest reduced roughly 540 V-J features to under 15, which were used in a naive Bayes classifier (R e1071). TCRdb trimmed the raw reads at Q25, called clones with MiXCR and kept productive beta chains. When rows share a CDR3 protein, they turn into one entry using the most common DNA and genes. Here the V and J calls rest on TCRdb's processing, not on the authors' analysis. The sample profile shows under 350,000 distinct CDR3 sequences; about 25% of them were found once. The ten largest clones represent about 30% of the sample.

The hyperthyroidism patients were between 18 and 65 years old and newly diagnosed, with a disease duration of less than 2 months. Any patient with an uncontrolled infection, another autoimmune disease, pregnancy or lactation was excluded. Clinical symptoms, serum thyroxine and TRAb, thyroid ultrasound, and orbital computed tomography formed the basis for the diagnoses. For progressor patients, blood was drawn at the first diagnosis of hyperthyroidism, before any ophthalmopathy symptoms had appeared. Ficoll-Paque density gradient centrifugation was used to isolate PBMCs from 8 to 10 ml of fresh peripheral blood. Progressor patients were initially diagnosed with Graves' hyperthyroidism and developed ophthalmopathy during follow-up. Trizol reagent was used to extract total RNA, and RNA quality was then checked on an Agilent 2100 Bioanalyzer.

Sequences were obtained from blood. The receptor was derived from a middle-aged man with Graves' hyperthyroidism that later progressed to Graves' ophthalmopathy. Rearrangement joined TRBV25-1 to TRBJ2-7; no D gene call is confident. The CDR3 has the sequence CASSESVTYEQYF. The DNA sequence follows: TGTGCCAGCAGTGAGAGTGTAACCTATGAGCAGTACTTC.